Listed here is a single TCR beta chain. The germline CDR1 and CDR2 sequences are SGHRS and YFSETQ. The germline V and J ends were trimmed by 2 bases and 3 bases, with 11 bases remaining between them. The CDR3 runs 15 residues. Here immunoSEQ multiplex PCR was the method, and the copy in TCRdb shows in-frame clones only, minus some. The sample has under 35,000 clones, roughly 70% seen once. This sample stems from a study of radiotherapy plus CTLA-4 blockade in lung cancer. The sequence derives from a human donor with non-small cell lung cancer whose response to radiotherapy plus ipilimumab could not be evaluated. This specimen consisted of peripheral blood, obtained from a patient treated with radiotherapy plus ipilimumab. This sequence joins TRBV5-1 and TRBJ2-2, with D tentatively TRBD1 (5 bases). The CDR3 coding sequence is TGCGCCAGCAGCTTAGGACAAGGACACACCGGGGAGCTGTTTTTT. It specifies CASSLGQGHTGELFF.